This T cell receptor (beta chain) was captured in a study of OX40 agonist ivuxolimab in advanced cancers. Study details: Administration of intravenous ivuxolimab to patients occurred every 2 weeks at 0.01 to 10 mg/kg. The dose-escalation cohort had hepatocellular carcinoma, melanoma, renal cell or head and neck cancer. Checkpoint inhibitors had been given previously to roughly 40% of patients.

Libraries were prepared by immunoSEQ multiplex PCR; TCRdb keeps only in-frame clonotypes and omits some of them. Of roughly 40,000 clones listed, roughly four fifths are singletons. The germline V gene has CDR1 SEHNR and CDR2 FQNEAQ (reference sequence). The CDR3 spans 11 residues. The V end was cut by 8 bases, the J end by 0 bases, with 5 bases between. General study findings and limits: The specificity for antigen of the expanded peripheral T cells was not determined.

Remarks on this clone: No antigen is known for it.

The V gene is TRBV7-9, the J gene TRBJ2-7; D unresolved. The specimen was CD4+ or CD8+ T cells sorted from blood, collected in a trial of the OX40 agonist ivuxolimab. This clonotype was obtained from an adult with an advanced solid tumor such as melanoma, head and neck, liver or kidney cancer. CDR3 region: CASGVSYEQYF. In DNA, the CDR3 is TGTGCCAGCGGGGTCTCCTACGAGCAGTACTTC.